Below, 22 T cell receptor beta chains from the same sample are listed, as sequenced in a study of blood T cell repertoires in COVID-19. Libraries were prepared by immunoSEQ multiplex PCR; TCRdb keeps only in-frame clonotypes and omits some of them. The sample contains about 260,000 clones, 65% to 90% of which appear only once. The specimen was peripheral blood. These receptors were collected from a man between 25 and 39 years old with active or convalescent COVID-19.

The chain joins TRBV24-1 to TRBJ1-2, with 7 bases that match TRBD1. This CDR3 spans 13 amino acids. Germline V gene sequence: CDR1 KGHDR, CDR2 SFDVKD. Unmatched junction bases numbered 2, after V lost 4 bases and J lost 4 bases. The CDR3 loop reads CATSDRDSYGYTF. CDR3 in DNA: TGTGCCACCAGTGACCGGGACAGCTATGGCTACACCTTC.

This clone was seen a single time. V and J are TRBV29-1 and TRBJ1-1; tentatively, D is TRBD1 (5 bases). V was clipped by 3 bases and J by 8 bases, with 16 bases between them. This CDR3 comprises 13 residues. Germline CDR1 reads SQVTM; CDR2 reads ANQGSEA. CDR3 region: CSVEGSGGVEAFF. The CDR3 DNA sequence: TGCAGCGTTGAGGGCAGTGGGGGGGTGGAAGCTTTCTTT.

V gene TRBV7-2 combines with J gene TRBJ2-5, with 7 bases that match TRBD2. From germline, CDR1 is SGHTA and CDR2 FQGNSA. Trimming took 1 base from V and 1 from J; bases not matched to a gene: 6. There are 16 residues in the CDR3. Written as DNA, the CDR3 is TGTGCCAGCAGCTTAGTTGCGGGGGTTCTCCAAGAGACCCAGTACTTC. Its protein product is CASSLVAGVLQETQYF.

The V gene is TRBV12-5, the J gene TRBJ1-6, with D perhaps matching TRBD1 (6 bases). This CDR3 has 17 residues. V lost 1 base to trimming and J lost 4 bases, with 14 bases between them. CDR1 is LGHNT and CDR2 is FRNRAP in the germline V gene. CDR3 loop: CASGLATGNRYNSPLHF. The CDR3 bases are TGTGCTAGTGGTTTGGCCACAGGGAACCGTTATAATTCACCCCTCCACTTT.

The chain combines TRBV6-1 with TRBJ1-1; D remains ambiguous. The length of the CDR3 is 12 residues. With 3 bases removed from V and 3 bases from J, the gap between germline ends came to 5 bases. Germline-derived CDR1 and CDR2 are MNHNS and SASEGT. CDR3 sequence (DNA): TGTGCCAGCAGTGACCGGTACACTGAAGCTTTCTTT. Its translation: CASSDRYTEAFF.

The V gene is TRBV14, the J gene TRBJ1-6; 8 bases fit TRBD1. The CDR3 has 17 residues. Germline V gives CDR1 SGHDN, CDR2 FVKESK. V was clipped by 0 bases and J by 8 bases; unmatched bases: 9. The CDR3 reads CASSQDIVETGDSPLHF. The CDR3 DNA follows: TGTGCCAGCAGCCAAGATATTGTGGAGACAGGGGATTCACCCCTCCACTTT.

The chain combines TRBV25-1 with TRBJ1-3; D remains unclear. The length of the CDR3 is 16 residues. Germline lookup yields CDR1 MGHDK and CDR2 SYGVNS. V lost 1 base to trimming and J lost 2 bases, with 12 bases between them. The CDR3 DNA reads TGTGCCAGCAGTGAATTGGAACAGACCACTGGAAACACCATATATTTT. Protein sequence: CASSELEQTTGNTIYF.

The chain links TRBV5-1 to TRBJ2-1; the D gene is possibly TRBD2 (5 bases). The V end was cut by 4 bases, the J end by 6 bases, with 20 bases between. CDR3 size: 16 residues. Germline assignment: CDR1 SGHRS and CDR2 YFSETQ. CDR3: CASSPRPLGEGNEQFF. The CDR3 DNA sequence: TGCGCCAGCAGCCCGCGACCCCTTGGCGAGGGCAATGAGCAGTTCTTC.

The J gene is TRBJ1-5, the V gene TRBV19; TRBD1 aligns across 10 bases. This CDR3 comprises 16 residues. Looked up from germline, CDR1 is LNHDA and CDR2 is SQIVND (reference sequence). V shed 8 bases, J shed 1 base, and the junction held 8 bases outside the gene matches. CDR3 loop: CASDKTGGASNQPQHF. DNA for the CDR3: TGTGCCAGTGATAAGACAGGGGGCGCGAGCAATCAGCCCCAGCATTTT.

This clone was found once. The gene calls are TRBV13 and TRBJ2-3, with D possibly TRBD2 on 5 matching bases. CDR3 length equals 16 residues. Germline V gene sequence: CDR1 PRHDT, CDR2 FYEKMQ (reference sequence). V was pared by 4 bases and J by 5 bases, with 19 bases between. CDR3 sequence: CASSSRRTQILDTQYF. The CDR3 DNA is TGTGCCAGCAGCTCGCGGAGGACGCAAATTTTAGATACGCAGTATTTT.

The rearrangement links TRBV14 to TRBJ1-2; no clear D. The V end was cut by 8 bases, the J end by 1 base, with 11 bases between. This CDR3 spans 13 amino acids. Germline assignment: CDR1 SGHDN and CDR2 FVKESK. CDR3 nucleotides: TGTGCCAGCTCGCCAGCGGGTAACTATGGCTACACCTTC. Translating gives CASSPAGNYGYTF.

This clone was picked up one time. The rearrangement uses TRBV7-9 and TRBJ2-1, with 7 positions matching TRBD2. With V trimmed by 0 bases and J by 5 bases, 10 bases remained unmatched. The CDR3 totals 17 residues. The V gene's germline CDR1 is SEHNR and CDR2 FQNEAQ (reference sequence). CDR3 in DNA: TGTGCCAGCAGCTTAGCGGTGGCCAGCGGGGTCAACAATGAGCAGTTCTTC. This codes for CASSLAVASGVNNEQFF.

The chain is built from TRBV29-1 and TRBJ2-2; D may be TRBD1 (5 bases). This CDR3 is built from 14 residues. Trimming pared 1 base from V and 7 bases from J, leaving 13 bases between. Germline CDR1 reads SQVTM; CDR2 reads ANQGSEA. The CDR3 spells CSVEGQGSYGELFF. The CDR3 nucleotides are TGCAGCGTTGAAGGGCAGGGATCGTACGGGGAGCTGTTTTTT.

The chain joins TRBV18 to TRBJ1-2; tentative D call: TRBD1 (5 bases). Trimming stripped 3 bases from V and 6 bases from J, with 17 bases between. The CDR3 length is 15 residues. Germline CDR1 and CDR2: KGHSH and LQKENI. The CDR3, as DNA: TGTGCCAGCTCACCCTTCAACGGAGGGGAAAATGGCTACACCTTC. Translated, it gives CASSPFNGGENGYTF. The full variable domain, with the rest looked up from reference TRBV18 and TRBJ1-2, is NAGVMQNPRHLVRRRGQEARLRCSPMKGHSHVYWYRQLPEEGLKFMVYLQKENIIDESGMPKERFSAEFPKEGPSILRIQQVVRGDSAAYFCASSPFNGGENGYTFGSGTRLTVV.

The genes are TRBV7-2 and TRBJ2-5; TRBD2 is a possible D gene (7 bases). CDR1 SGHTA and CDR2 FQGNSA come from the germline V gene. The CDR3 covers 15 residues. Trimming removed 1 base at V and 4 bases at J, with 13 bases between. CDR3 amino acids: CASSLDAGARETQYF. The CDR3 coding sequence is TGTGCCAGCAGCTTAGACGCGGGGGCTCGAGAGACCCAGTACTTC.

This clone appeared once. The V and J genes are TRBV2 and TRBJ1-1; D is undetermined. The CDR3 is 13 amino acids. V lost 6 bases and J lost 1, with 9 bases in between. Germline V gives CDR1 SNHLY, CDR2 FYNNEI. CDR3 bases: TGTGCCAGCAGCCCACAGCCGAACACTGAAGCTTTCTTT. This gives the protein CASSPQPNTEAFF.

The sample holds a few counts of this clone. The chain combines TRBV6-6 with TRBJ1-1; tentatively, D is TRBD1 (5 bases). CDR1 is MNHNY and CDR2 is SVGAGI in the germline V gene (reference sequence). CDR3 length equals 15 residues. The ends were cut back, 2 bases at V and 4 bases at J, with 14 bases in the middle. This CDR3 reads CASSYGLARGTEAFF. DNA of the CDR3: TGTGCCAGCAGTTACGGCCTAGCGAGGGGCACTGAAGCTTTCTTT.

This chain links TRBV27 with TRBJ1-5; 8 bases fit TRBD1. J was trimmed by 4 bases and V by 4 bases; bases with no gene match: 12. Looked up from germline, CDR1 is MNHEY and CDR2 is SMNVEV (reference sequence). The CDR3 runs to 17 residues. CDR3 residues: CASSSLSWDRHNQPQHF. The CDR3 coding sequence is TGTGCCAGCAGTTCCTTATCATGGGACAGGCATAATCAGCCCCAGCATTTT.

This clone has just a few counts. The chain recombines TRBV12-3 or TRBV12-4 with TRBJ1-2; TRBD1 aligns across 7 bases. CDR3 length: 12 residues. J was trimmed by 8 bases and V by 6 bases; bases with no gene match: 6. CDR3 sequence reads: CASRDDREGYTF. As DNA, the CDR3 is TGTGCCAGCAGAGACGACAGGGAGGGCTACACCTTC.

This clone was found once. V and J are TRBV6-5 and TRBJ2-7; TRBD2 is a possible D gene (6 bases). V was cut by 5 bases and J by 4 bases, with 9 bases left in between. CDR1 is MNHEY and CDR2 is SVGAGI in the germline V gene. CDR3 length: 12 amino acids. This CDR3 reads CASSRGRYEQYF. The CDR3 nucleotides are TGTGCCAGCAGTCGGGGGAGGTACGAGCAGTACTTC.

The chain links TRBV5-5 to TRBJ1-5; tentative D call: TRBD1 (5 bases). The germline V gene encodes CDR1 SGHKS and CDR2 YYEKEE (reference sequence). This CDR3 has 13 residues. The V end was cut by 4 bases, the J end by 1 base, with 6 bases between. The CDR3 sequence: CASSRQSNQPQHF. The CDR3 DNA follows: TGTGCCAGCAGCCGACAGAGCAATCAGCCCCAGCATTTT.

Here the CDR3 reads CASSEFSDRTYGYTF. The CDR3 nucleotides read TGTGCCAGCAGCGAGTTTTCAGACAGGACTTATGGCTACACCTTC. The chain combines TRBV11-2 with TRBJ1-2; possible D gene TRBD1, 6 bases. The ends were cut back, 5 bases at V and 5 bases at J, with 18 bases in the middle. CDR3 length: 15 residues. Germline CDR1 and CDR2: SGHAT and FQNNGV.